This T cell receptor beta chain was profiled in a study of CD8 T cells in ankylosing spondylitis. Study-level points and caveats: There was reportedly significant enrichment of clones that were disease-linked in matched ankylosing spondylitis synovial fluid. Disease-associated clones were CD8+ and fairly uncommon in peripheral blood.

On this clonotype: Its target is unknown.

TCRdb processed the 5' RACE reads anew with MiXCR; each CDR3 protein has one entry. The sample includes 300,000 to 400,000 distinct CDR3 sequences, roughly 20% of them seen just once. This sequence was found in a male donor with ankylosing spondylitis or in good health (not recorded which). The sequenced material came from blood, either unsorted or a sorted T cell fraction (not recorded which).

In DNA form, the CDR3 reads TGCAGCGTTGTCCCGGCTGGGCAGGTGTTCTACGAGCAGTACTTC. This translates into CSVVPAGQVFYEQYF. The chain has TRBV29-1 and TRBJ2-7, with D unclear. The CDR3 runs to 15 residues. CDR1 and CDR2 from the germline V gene are SQVTM and ANQGSEA. V gave up 4 bases and J gave up 3 bases, with 19 bases separating them.